This T cell receptor (beta chain) came from a study of a mutant IDH1 vaccine in newly diagnosed glioma. The time point denotes: week 5, during vaccination. In the vaccine, a single dose held 300 ug of the mutant IDH1 20-mer peptide, along with topical imiquimod. In this sample, this clone turned up a few times. Its antigen is unknown. Some clones are missing from TCRdb's copy, which holds only in-frame ones; the method was immunoSEQ multiplex PCR. The table lists tens of thousands of clones, approximately 85% of them singletons. The V end lost 4 bases, the J end lost 12 bases, and 12 bases lay between the germline ends. There are 11 residues in the CDR3. Per the germline V gene, CDR1 is MGHDK and CDR2 is SYGVNS.

This TCR came from a man between 35 and 55 years old with glioma. This sample comprised PBMCs, obtained from a glioma patient whose treatment included an IDH1 peptide vaccine. This chain connects TRBV25-1 to TRBJ1-1; D gene unclear. CDR3 coding DNA: TGTGCCAGCAGTGCTTTTGATGTGCCTTTCTTT. Its protein is CASSAFDVPFF.